These 2 T cell receptor beta chains were all obtained from the same sample, sequenced in a study of identical twins. TCRdb called the 5' RACE reads again in MiXCR, with one record for every CDR3 protein. The table has roughly 690,000 distinct CDR3 sequences, over 20% seen once. A further study also used this sample, focusing on T cells expressing NK-cell markers.

The sample was PBMCs. These receptors all come from a woman aged 18-29 years in good health.

Ten or more counts support this clonotype. This rearrangement joins TRBV12-3 or TRBV12-4 to TRBJ1-2; TRBD1 aligns across 9 bases. The ends lost 7 bases at V and 7 bases at J; junction bases unmatched: 4. The CDR3 loop spans 12 amino acids. The CDR3 protein is CASTLQGAGYTF. The CDR3 DNA reads as TGTGCCAGCACCCTACAGGGGGCTGGCTACACCTTC.

This clonotype occurred a few times. This sequence joins TRBV6-2 or TRBV6-3 and TRBJ2-7; 11 bases fit TRBD2. This CDR3 is 12 amino acids long. Germline CDR1 reads MNHEY; CDR2 reads SVGEGT. The J segment lost 4 bases and the V segment lost 10 bases, leaving 3 bases of the junction unmatched. DNA for the CDR3: TGTGCCACCGGACTAGCGGGTTACGAGCAGTACTTC. Residues: CATGLAGYEQYF.